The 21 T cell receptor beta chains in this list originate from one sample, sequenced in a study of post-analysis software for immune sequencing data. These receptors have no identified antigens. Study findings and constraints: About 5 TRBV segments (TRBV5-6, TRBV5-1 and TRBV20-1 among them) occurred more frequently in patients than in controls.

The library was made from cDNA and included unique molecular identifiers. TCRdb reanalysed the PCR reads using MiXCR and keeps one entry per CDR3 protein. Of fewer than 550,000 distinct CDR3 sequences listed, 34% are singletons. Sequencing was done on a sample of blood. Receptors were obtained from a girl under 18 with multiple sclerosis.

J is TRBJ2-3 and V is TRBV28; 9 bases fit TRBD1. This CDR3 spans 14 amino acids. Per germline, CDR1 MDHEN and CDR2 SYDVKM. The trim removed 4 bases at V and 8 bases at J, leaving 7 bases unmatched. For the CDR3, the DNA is TGTGCCAGCAGTTCCTACAGGGGGCGAGGTACGCAGTATTTT. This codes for CASSSYRGRGTQYF.

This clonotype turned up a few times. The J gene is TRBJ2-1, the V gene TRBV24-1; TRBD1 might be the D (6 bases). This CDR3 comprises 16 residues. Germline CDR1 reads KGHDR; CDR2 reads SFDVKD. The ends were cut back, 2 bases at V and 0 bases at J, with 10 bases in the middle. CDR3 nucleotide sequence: TGTGCCACCAGTGATTCGGACAGTAGCTCCTACAATGAGCAGTTCTTC. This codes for CATSDSDSSSYNEQFF.

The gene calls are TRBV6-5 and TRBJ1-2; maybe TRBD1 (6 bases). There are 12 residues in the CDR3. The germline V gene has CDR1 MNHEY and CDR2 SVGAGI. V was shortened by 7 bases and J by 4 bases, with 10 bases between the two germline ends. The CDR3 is CASNGGLYGYTF. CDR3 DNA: TGTGCCAGCAATGGGGGGCTCTATGGCTACACCTTC.

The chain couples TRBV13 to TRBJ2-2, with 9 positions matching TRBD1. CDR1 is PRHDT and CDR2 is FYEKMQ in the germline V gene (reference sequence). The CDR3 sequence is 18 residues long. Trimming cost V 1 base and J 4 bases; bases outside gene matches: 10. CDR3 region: CASSLAAGQGLGTGELFF. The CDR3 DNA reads TGTGCCAGCAGCTTAGCCGCCGGACAGGGGTTAGGCACCGGGGAGCTGTTTTTT. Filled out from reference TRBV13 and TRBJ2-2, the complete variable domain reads AAGVIQSPRHLIKEKRETATLKCYPIPRHDTVYWYQQGPGQDPQFLISFYEKMQSDKGSIPDRFSAQQFSDYHSELNMSSLELGDSALYFCASSLAAGQGLGTGELFFGEGSRLTVL.

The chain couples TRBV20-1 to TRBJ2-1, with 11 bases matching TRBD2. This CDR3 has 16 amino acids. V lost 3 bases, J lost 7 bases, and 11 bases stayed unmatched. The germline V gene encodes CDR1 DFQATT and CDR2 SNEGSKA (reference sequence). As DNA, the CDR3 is TGCAGTGCTAGGGATTCTAGCGGGGGGTTAGTAAATGAGCAGTTCTTC. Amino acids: CSARDSSGGLVNEQFF.

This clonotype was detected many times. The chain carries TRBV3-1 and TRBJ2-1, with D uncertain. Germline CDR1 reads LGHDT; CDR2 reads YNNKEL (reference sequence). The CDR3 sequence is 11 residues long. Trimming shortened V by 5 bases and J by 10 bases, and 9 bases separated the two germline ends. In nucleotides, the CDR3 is TGTGCCAGCAGCTCCAAGGGCGAGCAGTTCTTC. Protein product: CASSSKGEQFF.

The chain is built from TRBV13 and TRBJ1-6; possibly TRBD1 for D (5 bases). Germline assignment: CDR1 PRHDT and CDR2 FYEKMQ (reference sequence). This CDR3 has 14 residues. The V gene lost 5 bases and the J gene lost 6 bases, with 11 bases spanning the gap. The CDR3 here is CASSARDANSPLHF. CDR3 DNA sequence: TGTGCCAGCAGCGCTCGGGACGCTAATTCACCCCTCCACTTT. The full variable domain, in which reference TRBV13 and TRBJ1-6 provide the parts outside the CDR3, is AAGVIQSPRHLIKEKRETATLKCYPIPRHDTVYWYQQGPGQDPQFLISFYEKMQSDKGSIPDRFSAQQFSDYHSELNMSSLELGDSALYFCASSARDANSPLHFGNGTRLTVT.

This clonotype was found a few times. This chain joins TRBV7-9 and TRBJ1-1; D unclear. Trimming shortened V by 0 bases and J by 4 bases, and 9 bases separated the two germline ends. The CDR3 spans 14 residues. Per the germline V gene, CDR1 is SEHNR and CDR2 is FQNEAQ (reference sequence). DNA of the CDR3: TGTGCCAGCAGCTTAGCGCTTCTTGGCACTGAAGCTTTCTTT. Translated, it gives CASSLALLGTEAFF.

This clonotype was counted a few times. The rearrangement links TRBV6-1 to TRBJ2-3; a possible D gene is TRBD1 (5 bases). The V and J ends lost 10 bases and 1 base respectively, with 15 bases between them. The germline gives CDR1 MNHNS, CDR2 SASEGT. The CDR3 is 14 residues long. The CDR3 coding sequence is TGTGCCACCAAACAGGCCAGGGGCACAGATACGCAGTATTTT. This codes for CATKQARGTDTQYF.

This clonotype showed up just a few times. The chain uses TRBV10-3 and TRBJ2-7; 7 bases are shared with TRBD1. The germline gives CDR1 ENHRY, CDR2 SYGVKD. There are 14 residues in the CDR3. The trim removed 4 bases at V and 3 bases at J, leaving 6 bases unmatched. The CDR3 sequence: CAISGVGQHYEQYF. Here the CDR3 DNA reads TGTGCCATCAGTGGAGTGGGACAGCACTACGAGCAGTACTTC.

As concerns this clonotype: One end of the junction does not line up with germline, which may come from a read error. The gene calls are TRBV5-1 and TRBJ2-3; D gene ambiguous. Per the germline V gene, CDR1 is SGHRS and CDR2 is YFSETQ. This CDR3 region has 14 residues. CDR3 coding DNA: TGCGCCAGCAGCTCGGGCCAAGAGGTAGATACGCGGTATTTT. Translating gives CASSSGQEVDTRYF.

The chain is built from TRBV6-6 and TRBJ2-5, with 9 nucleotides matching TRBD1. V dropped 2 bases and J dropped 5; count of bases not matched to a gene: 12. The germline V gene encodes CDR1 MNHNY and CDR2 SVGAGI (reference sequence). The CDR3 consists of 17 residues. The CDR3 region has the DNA TGTGCCAGCAGTTACGGGACAGGGATGGTGGGAATTGAGACCCAGTACTTC. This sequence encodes CASSYGTGMVGIETQYF.

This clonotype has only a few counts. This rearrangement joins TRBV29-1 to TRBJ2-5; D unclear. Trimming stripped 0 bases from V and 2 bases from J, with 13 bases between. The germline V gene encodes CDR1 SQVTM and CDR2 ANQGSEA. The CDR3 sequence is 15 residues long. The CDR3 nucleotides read TGCAGCGTTGAAGATGTCCAGGTCCCTCAAGAGACCCAGTACTTC. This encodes CSVEDVQVPQETQYF.

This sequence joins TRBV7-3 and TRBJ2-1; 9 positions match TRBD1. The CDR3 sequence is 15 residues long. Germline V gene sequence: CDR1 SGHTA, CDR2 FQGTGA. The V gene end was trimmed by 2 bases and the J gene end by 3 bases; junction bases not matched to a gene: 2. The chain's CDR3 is CASSLLTGGYNEQFF. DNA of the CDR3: TGTGCCAGCAGCTTATTGACAGGGGGCTACAATGAGCAGTTCTTC.

The CDR3 sequence is CSGASTQETQYF. CDR3 bases: TGCAGCGGTGCCTCGACCCAAGAGACCCAGTACTTC. This rearrangement joins TRBV29-1 to TRBJ2-5; D gene uncertain. V lost 7 bases and J 1 base, leaving 10 bases between the germline ends. The germline V gene has CDR1 SQVTM and CDR2 ANQGSEA. CDR3 size: 12 residues.

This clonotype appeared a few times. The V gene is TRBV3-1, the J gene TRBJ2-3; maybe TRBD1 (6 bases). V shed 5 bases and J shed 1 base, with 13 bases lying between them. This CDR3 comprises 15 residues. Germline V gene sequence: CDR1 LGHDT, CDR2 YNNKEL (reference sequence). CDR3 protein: CASSIYQGRTDTQYF. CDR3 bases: TGTGCCAGCAGCATTTATCAGGGGCGCACAGATACGCAGTATTTT.

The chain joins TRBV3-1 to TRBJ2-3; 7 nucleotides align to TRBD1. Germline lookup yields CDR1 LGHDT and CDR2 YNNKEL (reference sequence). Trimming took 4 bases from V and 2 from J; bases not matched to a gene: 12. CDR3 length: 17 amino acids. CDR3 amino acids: CASSPYSQGPYTDTQYF. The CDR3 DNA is TGTGCCAGCAGCCCCTACTCACAGGGGCCCTACACAGATACGCAGTATTTT.

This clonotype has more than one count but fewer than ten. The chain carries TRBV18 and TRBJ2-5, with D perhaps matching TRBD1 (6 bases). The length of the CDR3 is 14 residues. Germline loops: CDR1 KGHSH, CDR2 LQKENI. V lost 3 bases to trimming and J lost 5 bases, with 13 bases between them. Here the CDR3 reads CASSPNRELETQYF. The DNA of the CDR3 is TGTGCCAGCTCACCGAACAGGGAGTTGGAGACCCAGTACTTC.

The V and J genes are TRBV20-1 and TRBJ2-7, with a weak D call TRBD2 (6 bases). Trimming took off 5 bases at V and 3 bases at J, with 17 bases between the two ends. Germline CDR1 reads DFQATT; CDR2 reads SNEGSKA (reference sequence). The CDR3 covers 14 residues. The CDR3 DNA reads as TGCAGTGCTGGCTCCCCGAGGGAGGACTACGAGCAGTACTTC. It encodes CSAGSPREDYEQYF.

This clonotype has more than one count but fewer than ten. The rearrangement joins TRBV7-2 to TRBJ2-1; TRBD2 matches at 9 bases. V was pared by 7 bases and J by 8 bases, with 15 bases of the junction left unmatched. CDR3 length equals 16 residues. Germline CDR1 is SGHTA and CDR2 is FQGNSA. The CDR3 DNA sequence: TGTGCCAGCACCCGAGGTGGAGCGGGGGGTTTGGATGAGCAGTTCTTC. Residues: CASTRGGAGGLDEQFF.

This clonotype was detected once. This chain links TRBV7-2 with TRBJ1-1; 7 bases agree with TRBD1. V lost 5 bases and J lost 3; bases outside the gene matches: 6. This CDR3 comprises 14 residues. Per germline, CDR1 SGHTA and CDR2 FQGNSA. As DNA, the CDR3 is TGTGCCAGCAGCCCTTCGACAGGGTACACTGAAGCTTTCTTT. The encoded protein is CASSPSTGYTEAFF. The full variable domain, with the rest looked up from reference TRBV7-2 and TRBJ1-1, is GAGVSQSPSNKVTEKGKDVELRCDPISGHTALYWYRQSLGQGLEFLIYFQGNSAPDKSGLPSDRFSAERTGGSVSTLTIQRTQQEDSAVYLCASSPSTGYTEAFFGQGTRLTVV.